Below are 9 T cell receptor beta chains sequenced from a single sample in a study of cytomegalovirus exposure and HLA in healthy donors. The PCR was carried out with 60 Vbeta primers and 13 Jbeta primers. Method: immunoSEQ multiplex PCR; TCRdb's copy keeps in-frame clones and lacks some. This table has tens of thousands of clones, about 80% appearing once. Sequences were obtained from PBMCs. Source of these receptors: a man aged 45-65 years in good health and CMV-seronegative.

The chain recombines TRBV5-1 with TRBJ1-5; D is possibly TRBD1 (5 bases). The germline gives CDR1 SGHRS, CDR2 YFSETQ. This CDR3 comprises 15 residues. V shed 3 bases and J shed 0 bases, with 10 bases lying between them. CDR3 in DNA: TGCGCCAGCAGCTCCACCACAGGTAGCAATCAGCCCCAGCATTTT. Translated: CASSSTTGSNQPQHF.

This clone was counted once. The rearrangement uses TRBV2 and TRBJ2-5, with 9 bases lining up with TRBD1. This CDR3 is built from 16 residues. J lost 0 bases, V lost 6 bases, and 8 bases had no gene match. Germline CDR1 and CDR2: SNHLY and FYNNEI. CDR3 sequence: CASRTQGAGDQETQYF. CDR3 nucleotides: TGTGCCAGCAGGACACAGGGGGCGGGTGACCAAGAGACCCAGTACTTC.

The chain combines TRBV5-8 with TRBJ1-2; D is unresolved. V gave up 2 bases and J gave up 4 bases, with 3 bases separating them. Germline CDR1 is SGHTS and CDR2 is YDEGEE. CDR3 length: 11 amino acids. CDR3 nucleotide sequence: TGTGCCAGCAGCTTCGGCTATGGCTACACCTTC. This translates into CASSFGYGYTF.

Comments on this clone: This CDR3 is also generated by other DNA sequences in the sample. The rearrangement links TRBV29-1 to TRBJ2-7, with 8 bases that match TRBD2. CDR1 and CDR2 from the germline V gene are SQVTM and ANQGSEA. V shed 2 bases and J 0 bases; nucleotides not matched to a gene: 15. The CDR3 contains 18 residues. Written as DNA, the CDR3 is TGCAGCGTTGAAATCGAGGGGCTGTTTCGGGGGGGCTCCTACGAGCAGTACTTC. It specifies CSVEIEGLFRGGSYEQYF.

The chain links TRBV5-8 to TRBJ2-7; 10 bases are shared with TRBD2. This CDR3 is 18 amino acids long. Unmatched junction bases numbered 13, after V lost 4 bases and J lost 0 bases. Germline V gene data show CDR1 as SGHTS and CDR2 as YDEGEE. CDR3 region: CASSRVGLATITSYEQYF. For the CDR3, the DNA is TGTGCCAGCAGCCGGGTGGGACTAGCGACTATCACCTCCTACGAGCAGTACTTC.

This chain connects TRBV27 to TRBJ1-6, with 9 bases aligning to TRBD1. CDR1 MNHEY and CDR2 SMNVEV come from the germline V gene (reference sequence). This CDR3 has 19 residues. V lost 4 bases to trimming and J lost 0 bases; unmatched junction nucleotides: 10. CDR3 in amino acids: CASSSRTGAAGSYNSPLHF. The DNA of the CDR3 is TGTGCCAGCAGTTCGCGGACAGGGGCGGCGGGCTCCTATAATTCACCCCTCCACTTT.

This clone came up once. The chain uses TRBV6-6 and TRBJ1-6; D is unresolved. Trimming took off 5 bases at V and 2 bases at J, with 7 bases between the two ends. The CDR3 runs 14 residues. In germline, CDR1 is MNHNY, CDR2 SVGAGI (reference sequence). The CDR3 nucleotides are TGTGCCAGCAGTCACACAGCCTATAATTCACCCCTCCACTTT. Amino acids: CASSHTAYNSPLHF.

CDR3 amino acids: CASSSLGAIYEQYF. CDR3 sequence (DNA): TGTGCCAGCAGTTCCTTAGGGGCCATTTACGAGCAGTACTTC. V and J are TRBV2 and TRBJ2-7; TRBD1 is a possible D gene (5 bases). The CDR3 is 14 amino acids. V gave up 5 bases and J gave up 4 bases, with 15 bases separating them. The germline V gene encodes CDR1 SNHLY and CDR2 FYNNEI.

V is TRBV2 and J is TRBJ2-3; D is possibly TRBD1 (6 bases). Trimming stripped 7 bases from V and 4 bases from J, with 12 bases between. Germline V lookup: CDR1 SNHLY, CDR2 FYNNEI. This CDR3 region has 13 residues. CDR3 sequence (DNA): TGTGCCAGCAACGTGGACAGAGCAGATACGCAGTATTTT. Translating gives CASNVDRADTQYF.